Listed below are T cell receptor beta chains from one sample, sequenced in a study of shared clonotypes between healthy human individuals. Here immunoSEQ multiplex PCR was the method, and the copy in TCRdb shows in-frame clones only, minus some. The data show under 600,000 clones, about 96% seen once. Input material: naive CD4+ T cells sorted from blood. Every receptor here comes from a woman in her twenties or thirties in good health. CDR3s include the opening cysteine and the closing phenylalanine or tryptophan. Each record gives: D gene, V gene, clone size, J gene, CDR3 protein, CDR3 DNA. The D gene is left open where the match is weak. Some rows mark clone size as missing; the rest say once, few, many or name a class of expanded clone.

d_call: -; v_call: TRBV28; clone_size: -; j_call: TRBJ1-4; cdr3_aa: CASSPHGTSNEKLFF; cdr3_nt: TGTGCCAGCAGTCCTCACGGGACTTCTAATGAAAAACTGTTTTTT
d_call: -; v_call: TRBV6-5; clone_size: -; j_call: TRBJ2-7; cdr3_aa: CASSPLAGKRNEQYF; cdr3_nt: TGTGCCAGCAGCCCCCTGGCAGGAAAGCGGAACGAGCAGTACTTC
d_call: TRBD1; v_call: TRBV28; clone_size: -; j_call: TRBJ2-7; cdr3_aa: CASSLGLWGAGGTYEQYF; cdr3_nt: TGTGCCAGCAGTTTAGGGTTGTGGGGGGCAGGGGGCACCTACGAGCAGTACTTC
d_call: TRBD2; v_call: TRBV18; clone_size: -; j_call: TRBJ2-7; cdr3_aa: CASSSQREGEQYF; cdr3_nt: TGTGCCAGCTCAAGTCAGCGGGAAGGAGAGCAGTACTTC
d_call: TRBD2; v_call: TRBV6-6; clone_size: -; j_call: TRBJ2-7; cdr3_aa: CASSPRLAGVYEQYF; cdr3_nt: TGTGCCAGCAGCCCACGATTAGCGGGAGTTTACGAGCAGTACTTC
d_call: -; v_call: TRBV5-1; clone_size: -; j_call: TRBJ2-3; cdr3_aa: CASSLALASPDTQYF; cdr3_nt: TGCGCCAGCAGCTTGGCCCTGGCATCCCCAGATACGCAGTATTTT
d_call: -; v_call: TRBV7-9; clone_size: -; j_call: TRBJ1-1; cdr3_aa: CASSLSSIGGTEAFF; cdr3_nt: TGTGCCAGCAGCTTAAGTAGTATAGGGGGCACTGAAGCTTTCTTT
d_call: TRBD2; v_call: TRBV7-2; clone_size: -; j_call: TRBJ2-1; cdr3_aa: CASSLTLGLAGLEQFF; cdr3_nt: TGTGCCAGCAGCTTAACGCTCGGCCTAGCGGGGTTGGAGCAGTTCTTC
d_call: -; v_call: TRBV7-9; clone_size: -; j_call: TRBJ2-2; cdr3_aa: CASSLTGFIGELFF; cdr3_nt: TGTGCCAGCAGCTTAACGGGGTTTATCGGGGAGCTGTTTTTT
d_call: -; v_call: TRBV6-6; clone_size: -; j_call: TRBJ1-2; cdr3_aa: CASSTRQAGRGYTF; cdr3_nt: TGTGCCAGCAGCACCCGACAGGCCGGGAGGGGCTACACCTTC
d_call: -; v_call: TRBV19; clone_size: -; j_call: TRBJ1-2; cdr3_aa: CASSIVTGPYGYTF; cdr3_nt: TGTGCCAGTAGTATAGTAACAGGACCCTATGGCTACACCTTC
d_call: -; v_call: TRBV28; clone_size: -; j_call: TRBJ2-7; cdr3_aa: CASSLLRYEQYF; cdr3_nt: TGTGCCAGCAGTTTGTTACGGTACGAGCAGTACTTC
d_call: -; v_call: TRBV5-1; clone_size: few; j_call: TRBJ2-7; cdr3_aa: CASSFSTGESYEQYF; cdr3_nt: TGCGCCAGCAGCTTTTCGACAGGAGAGAGCTACGAGCAGTACTTC
d_call: -; v_call: TRBV28; clone_size: -; j_call: TRBJ1-4; cdr3_aa: CASRSRIATNEKLFF; cdr3_nt: TGTGCCAGCAGGTCTAGAATCGCAACTAATGAAAAACTGTTTTTT
d_call: TRBD1; v_call: TRBV5-1; clone_size: -; j_call: TRBJ1-2; cdr3_aa: CASSRGQPDYGYTF; cdr3_nt: TGCGCCAGCAGCCGGGGACAGCCAGACTATGGCTACACCTTC
d_call: TRBD1; v_call: TRBV5-1; clone_size: -; j_call: TRBJ1-1; cdr3_aa: CASSFDRGLAEAFF; cdr3_nt: TGCGCCAGCAGCTTCGACAGGGGGCTCGCTGAAGCTTTCTTT
d_call: TRBD2; v_call: TRBV18; clone_size: -; j_call: TRBJ2-4; cdr3_aa: CASSPREGMGKNIQYF; cdr3_nt: TGTGCCAGCTCACCCCGGGAGGGGATGGGGAAAAACATTCAGTACTTC
d_call: -; v_call: TRBV9; clone_size: -; j_call: TRBJ1-1; cdr3_aa: CASSVEGWNTEAFF; cdr3_nt: TGTGCCAGCAGCGTAGAAGGTTGGAACACTGAAGCTTTCTTT
d_call: TRBD2; v_call: TRBV6-6; clone_size: -; j_call: TRBJ2-7; cdr3_aa: CASMKTDRGGIDEQYF; cdr3_nt: TGTGCCAGCATGAAAACTGATCGGGGGGGAATCGACGAGCAGTACTTC
d_call: -; v_call: TRBV5-1; clone_size: -; j_call: TRBJ2-5; cdr3_aa: CASSLDTSSGNQETQYF; cdr3_nt: TGCGCCAGCAGCTTGGATACTTCAAGTGGCAATCAAGAGACCCAGTACTTC
d_call: -; v_call: TRBV18; clone_size: -; j_call: TRBJ2-5; cdr3_aa: CASSLRGVQETQYF; cdr3_nt: TGTGCCAGCTCACTCAGGGGGGTCCAAGAGACCCAGTACTTC
d_call: -; v_call: TRBV25-1; clone_size: once; j_call: TRBJ2-5; cdr3_aa: CASSLNQETQYF; cdr3_nt: TGTGCCAGCAGCCTCAACCAAGAGACCCAGTACTTC
d_call: TRBD1; v_call: TRBV19; clone_size: -; j_call: TRBJ1-4; cdr3_aa: CASSRAGTGNEKLFF; cdr3_nt: TGTGCCAGTAGCCGAGCCGGGACAGGGAATGAAAAACTGTTTTTT
d_call: -; v_call: TRBV10-1; clone_size: -; j_call: TRBJ2-3; cdr3_aa: CASSESTRFMDAQYF; cdr3_nt: TGCGCCAGCAGTGAGTCAACCCGCTTTATGGATGCGCAGTATTTT
d_call: -; v_call: TRBV7-8; clone_size: few; j_call: TRBJ2-7; cdr3_aa: CASSTQQGNYEQYF; cdr3_nt: TGTGCCAGCAGCACACAGCAGGGGAACTACGAGCAGTACTTC
d_call: -; v_call: TRBV6-5; clone_size: -; j_call: TRBJ1-1; cdr3_aa: CASSQVVGQNTEAFF; cdr3_nt: TGTGCCAGCAGTCAGGTCGTGGGACAGAACACTGAAGCTTTCTTT
d_call: -; v_call: TRBV9; clone_size: once; j_call: TRBJ1-1; cdr3_aa: CASSVSPRENTEAFF; cdr3_nt: TGTGCCAGCAGCGTAAGCCCGCGGGAAAACACTGAAGCTTTCTTT
d_call: -; v_call: TRBV27; clone_size: -; j_call: TRBJ2-7; cdr3_aa: CASSLVNRPGDNEQYF; cdr3_nt: TGTGCCAGCAGTTTAGTCAACAGACCCGGCGATAACGAGCAGTACTTC
d_call: TRBD2; v_call: TRBV7-2; clone_size: -; j_call: TRBJ2-7; cdr3_aa: CASSLVRGRALEQYF; cdr3_nt: TGTGCCAGCAGCTTAGTTCGCGGGAGGGCCCTCGAGCAGTACTTC
d_call: -; v_call: TRBV28; clone_size: -; j_call: TRBJ1-2; cdr3_aa: CASSSGGHYGYTF; cdr3_nt: TGTGCCAGCTCCAGTGGGGGCCACTATGGCTACACCTTC
d_call: TRBD2; v_call: TRBV30; clone_size: once; j_call: TRBJ2-3; cdr3_aa: CAWSPTSGGSTQYF; cdr3_nt: TGTGCCTGGAGTCCGACTAGCGGTGGGTCTACGCAGTATTTT
d_call: TRBD1; v_call: TRBV6-1; clone_size: -; j_call: TRBJ2-7; cdr3_aa: CASRAGTGDSYEQYF; cdr3_nt: TGTGCCAGCAGGGCCGGGACAGGGGACTCCTACGAGCAGTACTTC
d_call: -; v_call: TRBV19; clone_size: -; j_call: TRBJ2-2; cdr3_aa: CASSIEITGELFF; cdr3_nt: TGTGCCAGTAGTATAGAGATTACCGGGGAGCTGTTTTTT
d_call: -; v_call: TRBV5-4; clone_size: -; j_call: TRBJ2-6; cdr3_aa: CASSGRNSGANVLTF; cdr3_nt: TGTGCCAGCAGCGGACGGAATTCTGGGGCCAACGTCCTGACTTTC
d_call: -; v_call: TRBV19; clone_size: once; j_call: TRBJ1-1; cdr3_aa: CASSILGNTEAFF; cdr3_nt: TGTGCCAGTAGTATTTTGGGAAACACTGAAGCTTTCTTT
d_call: -; v_call: TRBV10-3; clone_size: -; j_call: TRBJ2-1; cdr3_aa: CAISRSGPGHNEQFF; cdr3_nt: TGTGCCATCAGCCGGTCCGGCCCCGGTCACAATGAGCAGTTCTTC
d_call: -; v_call: TRBV29-1; clone_size: -; j_call: TRBJ2-7; cdr3_aa: CSVGRAIGYEQYF; cdr3_nt: TGCAGCGTTGGGAGGGCTATCGGCTACGAGCAGTACTTC
d_call: TRBD2; v_call: TRBV18; clone_size: -; j_call: TRBJ2-6; cdr3_aa: CASSPPSGTSGANVLTF; cdr3_nt: TGTGCCAGCTCACCACCGAGCGGGACCTCTGGGGCCAACGTCCTGACTTTC
d_call: -; v_call: TRBV27; clone_size: -; j_call: TRBJ1-2; cdr3_aa: CASRPLDGIYGYTF; cdr3_nt: TGTGCCAGCCGCCCACTTGACGGAATCTATGGCTACACCTTC
d_call: -; v_call: TRBV5-4; clone_size: -; j_call: TRBJ2-3; cdr3_aa: CASSPGGQALADTQYF; cdr3_nt: TGTGCCAGCAGCCCCGGAGGGCAGGCACTGGCGGATACGCAGTATTTT
d_call: TRBD1; v_call: TRBV27; clone_size: -; j_call: TRBJ1-2; cdr3_aa: CASSLFAGQGYGYTF; cdr3_nt: TGTGCCAGCAGTTTATTCGCGGGACAGGGGTATGGCTACACCTTC
d_call: -; v_call: TRBV10-3; clone_size: -; j_call: TRBJ1-1; cdr3_aa: CAIRRRGSEAFF; cdr3_nt: TGTGCCATCAGGAGGCGGGGGAGTGAAGCTTTCTTT